This entry describes one T cell receptor beta chain. Antigen specificity is unknown. This sample was taken from a study of shared clonotypes between healthy human individuals. Study outcomes and limitations: Apart from blood, nothing was sampled; tissue repertoires likely differ.

Method: immunoSEQ multiplex PCR; TCRdb's copy keeps in-frame clones and lacks some. The profile covers around 2,000,000 clones, with 95% appearing a single time and 0.13% taken by the ten largest. The CDR3 extends over 12 amino acids. Trimming left V 5 bases short and J 7 bases short, with 11 bases between. The V gene's germline CDR1 is MNHEY and CDR2 SVGAGI. Sequencing was carried out using naive CD4+ T cells sorted from blood. Subset described: CD45RA+ positively selected. This clonotype was sampled from a young man in good health. The chain joins TRBV6-5 to TRBJ2-5; D is unresolved. The CDR3 DNA is TGTGCCAGCAGTCCACTGGTCGGGACCCAGTACTTC. This sequence encodes CASSPLVGTQYF.